This TCR beta chain derives from a study of blood T cell repertoires in COVID-19. About the research overall: The analysed material was cDNA or gDNA that came from T cells, B-cell-depleted T cells, or PBMCs.

In the original analysis: Estimation of nucleated cell counts relied on the amplification of reference gene primers. The assay was immunoSEQ multiplex PCR, and TCRdb's table has in-frame clones only and misses some. That table is the source of V, J and clone size, and D and trimming were worked out from the DNA. The table includes tens of thousands of clones, over 85% detected once. CDR3 length equals 15 residues. V lost 7 bases to trimming and J lost 0 bases; unmatched junction nucleotides: 6. Germline CDR1 is LNHDA and CDR2 is SQIVND (reference sequence). The sample taken for sequencing was peripheral blood. The source of this sequence is a middle-aged man with acute or convalescent COVID-19. The rearrangement uses TRBV19 and TRBJ1-5, with 7 bases that match TRBD1. The CDR3 nucleotides read TGTGCCAGTATCCGGACAGGAGATAGCAATCAGCCCCAGCATTTT. As protein: CASIRTGDSNQPQHF.